This T cell receptor (beta chain) was recovered during a study of chemoradiotherapy in HPV16-positive cancers. Findings and caveats of the study: Candidate HPV-specific clones and E7-related TCR motifs grew in tumor during treatment. For HPV16-positive patients, expanding HPV-responsive T cells associated with longer recurrence-free survival.

Of note for this clone: Its antigen is not known.

Profiling relied on immunoSEQ multiplex PCR, and the TCRdb table lists in-frame clones only, not all of them. Among over a thousand clones listed, around nine tenths were seen once. Per the germline V gene, CDR1 is SGDLS and CDR2 is YYNGEE. Trimming pared 0 bases from V and 0 bases from J, leaving 8 bases between. The CDR3 contains 15 residues. The chain uses TRBV9 and TRBJ2-3; TRBD2 might be the D (5 bases). The sequence was obtained from a human donor with HPV-associated anogenital cancer. Sequences were derived from tumor tissue, sampled from a patient who underwent chemoradiotherapy. The CDR3 DNA follows: TGTGCCAGCAGCGTAGCGGGAAGAAGCACAGATACGCAGTATTTT. Its translation: CASSVAGRSTDTQYF.